The 16 T cell receptor beta chains presented below share a single source sample, sequenced in a study of blood T cell repertoires in COVID-19. Profiling relied on immunoSEQ multiplex PCR, and the TCRdb table lists in-frame clones only, not all of them. Among a few hundred thousand clones, 85% to 90% were seen once, and the ten largest hold less than 1.2%. The sample comprised PBMCs or T cells enriched from blood (not recorded which). All receptors come from a man between 18 and 29 years old who had recovered from COVID-19.

The rearrangement links TRBV5-1 to TRBJ2-1, with TRBD2 matching 7 bases. Trimming took 6 bases from V and 1 from J; bases not matched to a gene: 7. This CDR3 region has 15 residues. Germline V lookup: CDR1 SGHRS, CDR2 YFSETQ. CDR3 in DNA: TGCGCCAGCACCCCCCAGGGAGGGTCCTACAATGAGCAGTTCTTC. Residues: CASTPQGGSYNEQFF.

The CDR3 DNA is TGTGCCAGCAGTTTAATGACAGGTGGACGTTACGAGCAGTACTTC. As protein: CASSLMTGGRYEQYF. The chain employs TRBV27 and TRBJ2-7, with D possibly TRBD1 on 6 matching bases. Germline V gene sequence: CDR1 MNHEY, CDR2 SMNVEV (reference sequence). The CDR3 is 15 amino acids. Trimming pared 2 bases from V and 4 bases from J, leaving 15 bases between.

The chain couples TRBV5-1 to TRBJ1-2; TRBD1 matches at 7 bases. The CDR3 totals 14 residues. Germline V gene data show CDR1 as SGHRS and CDR2 as YFSETQ. J was trimmed by 4 bases and V by 3 bases; bases with no gene match: 6. The CDR3 sequence: CASSSEGARYGYTF. The CDR3 nucleotides are TGCGCCAGCAGCTCGGAGGGGGCGCGCTATGGCTACACCTTC.

The CDR3 DNA follows: TGTGCCAGCAGCTTGGATCCCCAGGGCGACTATGGCTACACCTTC. It encodes CASSLDPQGDYGYTF. The rearrangement uses TRBV5-5 and TRBJ1-2; possibly TRBD1 for D (5 bases). With 0 bases removed from V and 3 bases from J, the gap between germline ends came to 12 bases. This CDR3 is 15 amino acids long. Per germline, CDR1 SGHKS and CDR2 YYEKEE (reference sequence). Full variable domain (missing parts from reference TRBV5-5 and TRBJ1-2): DAGVTQSPTHLIKTRGQQVTLRCSPISGHKSVSWYQQVLGQGPQFIFQYYEKEERGRGNFPDRFSARQFPNYSSELNVNALLLGDSALYLCASSLDPQGDYGYTFGSGTRLTVV.

This sequence joins TRBV29-1 and TRBJ1-1; no firm D call. V was cut by 7 bases and J by 0 bases, with 9 bases left in between. Germline V gives CDR1 SQVTM, CDR2 ANQGSEA. The CDR3 covers 12 residues. CDR3 DNA: TGCAGCGGGCGGGGTATGAACACTGAAGCTTTCTTT. Its translation is CSGRGMNTEAFF. The whole variable domain, remainder taken from reference TRBV29-1 and TRBJ1-1, is SAVISQKPSRDICQRGTSLTIQCQVDSQVTMMFWYRQQPGQSLTLIATANQGSEATYESGFVIDKFPISRPNLTFSTLTVSNMSPEDSSIYLCSGRGMNTEAFFGQGTRLTVV.

The genes are TRBV30 and TRBJ1-2, with D maybe TRBD1 (5 bases). The V end was cut by 4 bases, the J end by 4 bases, with 16 bases between. Germline CDR1 and CDR2: GTSNPN and SVGIG (reference sequence). The CDR3 spans 14 residues. DNA of the CDR3: TGTGCCTGGACCACACCGGGACTGATCTATGGCTACACCTTC. Its protein is CAWTTPGLIYGYTF.

The CDR3 here is CATSTPGQGRTGELFF. As DNA, the CDR3 is TGTGCCACCAGTACCCCGGGACAGGGACGAACCGGGGAGCTGTTTTTT. V and J are TRBV24-1 and TRBJ2-2, with 9 bases matching TRBD1. The J segment lost 5 bases and the V segment lost 6 bases, leaving 9 bases of the junction unmatched. From germline, CDR1 is KGHDR and CDR2 SFDVKD. The CDR3 is 16 residues long.

V usage is TRBV27 and J usage is TRBJ1-5; D might be TRBD1 (5 bases). Trimming took off 2 bases at V and 4 bases at J, with 9 bases between the two ends. Germline-derived CDR1 and CDR2 are MNHEY and SMNVEV (reference sequence). This CDR3 region has 14 residues. The CDR3 loop is CASSLREGNQPQHF. The CDR3, as DNA: TGTGCCAGCAGTTTAAGGGAGGGGAATCAGCCCCAGCATTTT.

DNA for the CDR3: TGTGCCAGCACCGAGCCACAGGGGAGAGGATACGCGAACACCGGGGAGCTGTTTTTT. Translating gives CASTEPQGRGYANTGELFF. The V and J genes are TRBV27 and TRBJ2-2, with 7 bases fitting TRBD1. The CDR3 totals 19 residues. V was clipped by 7 bases and J by 0 bases; unmatched bases: 17. CDR1 is MNHEY and CDR2 is SMNVEV in the germline V gene (reference sequence).

J is TRBJ1-3 and V is TRBV20-1; D perhaps matches TRBD1 (6 bases). The V gene lost 3 bases and the J gene lost 4 bases, with 16 bases spanning the gap. Germline CDR1 reads DFQATT; CDR2 reads SNEGSKA (reference sequence). This CDR3 region has 15 residues. The CDR3 region is CSASRPGQGGNTIYF. Here the CDR3 DNA reads TGCAGTGCTAGTCGTCCGGGACAAGGGGGAAACACCATATATTTT.

This chain joins TRBV4-2 and TRBJ2-1; the match to TRBD2 covers 9 bases. V shed 4 bases, J shed 7 bases, and the junction held 20 bases outside the gene matches. The germline V gene encodes CDR1 LGHNA and CDR2 YNFKEQ. The CDR3 length is 19 residues. CDR3 DNA: TGTGCCAGCAGCCCATTAACTCAACCCGCCCTGGGACTAGCTAATGAGCAGTTCTTC. Protein sequence: CASSPLTQPALGLANEQFF.

This clone is a singleton in its sample. The chain carries TRBV7-2 and TRBJ2-7, with 7 bases matching TRBD1. Germline CDR1 and CDR2: SGHTA and FQGNSA. The CDR3 has 13 amino acids. J was trimmed by 7 bases and V by 3 bases; bases with no gene match: 6. CDR3 DNA: TGTGCCAGCAGCTTCACAGGGGCTGTTGAGCAGTACTTC. It specifies CASSFTGAVEQYF. The full variable domain, with the rest looked up from reference TRBV7-2 and TRBJ2-7, is GAGVSQSPSNKVTEKGKDVELRCDPISGHTALYWYRQSLGQGLEFLIYFQGNSAPDKSGLPSDRFSAERTGGSVSTLTIQRTQQEDSAVYLCASSFTGAVEQYFGPGTRLTVT.

The chain joins TRBV28 to TRBJ2-7; 11 bases match TRBD2. Germline V CDR1 and CDR2: MDHEN, SYDVKM. V trimming: 3 bases; J trimming: 3 bases; junction bases outside the gene matches: 7. The CDR3 totals 16 residues. In nucleotides, the CDR3 is TGTGCCAGCAGTTTGGGGGCTAGCGGGAGGAGCTACGAGCAGTACTTC. This sequence encodes CASSLGASGRSYEQYF.

This clone came up a few times. This sequence joins TRBV5-1 and TRBJ2-7, with D possibly TRBD1 on 5 matching bases. Germline CDR1 and CDR2: SGHRS and YFSETQ. Trimming stripped 1 base from V and 3 bases from J, with 11 bases between. The CDR3 is 14 amino acids. Here the CDR3 DNA reads TGCGCCAGCAGCTTGTTAGGGGAAGGCTACGAGCAGTACTTC. Translated: CASSLLGEGYEQYF.

The V and J genes are TRBV9 and TRBJ2-2, with 10 bases matching TRBD2. The germline gives CDR1 SGDLS, CDR2 YYNGEE. Trimming at V came to 4 bases and at J to 8 bases, leaving 11 bases not matched to a gene. The CDR3 consists of 16 residues. The DNA for the CDR3 is TGTGCCAGCAGCACCTCTAGCGGGAGACACCGGGGGGAGCTGTTTTTT. This sequence encodes CASSTSSGRHRGELFF. The variable domain in full, with the rest retrieved from reference TRBV9 and TRBJ2-2, is DSGVTQTPKHLITATGQRVTLRCSPRSGDLSVYWYQQSLDQGLQFLIQYYNGEERAKGNILERFSAQQFPDLHSELNLSSLELGDSALYFCASSTSSGRHRGELFFGEGSRLTVL.

The V and J genes are TRBV5-1 and TRBJ2-1, with 8 bases aligning to TRBD2. J was trimmed by 14 bases and V by 4 bases; bases with no gene match: 8. Germline loops: CDR1 SGHRS, CDR2 YFSETQ. The CDR3 length is 12 residues. CDR3 nucleotide sequence: TGCGCCAGCAGCCAACCAGCGGGAGAGGAGTTCTTC. This sequence encodes CASSQPAGEEFF.